This TCR beta chain emerged from a study of siplizumab effects on memory and regulatory T cells (dated by TCRdb to about 2019). Regarding the research as a whole: The study examined how the anti-CD2 antibody siplizumab affects alloreactive T-cell subsets in allogeneic mixed lymphocyte reactions built from human PBMCs. Broad study findings and their caveats: Whether proliferating Tregs from siplizumab cultures actually had suppressive function was not functionally confirmed. Roughly 75-97% of proliferating CD4+ or CD8+ clones could not be assigned a naive or memory phenotype. Of the alloreactive CD4+ clones that could be mapped, the Treg-derived share averaged approximately 67% with siplizumab compared with about 25% in control reactions. Because sequences below about 10^-5 frequency were poorly captured, only a minor fraction of alloreactive clones could be mapped to unstimulated subsets. Greater diversity appeared to be present in unstimulated naive T cells than in memory T cells, and a substantial contribution to the alloresponse seemed to be made by naive cells. Siplizumab significantly reduced the cumulative frequency of alloreactive sequences traceable to unstimulated CD4+ memory T cells.

Libraries came from the immunoSEQ multiplex PCR assay. Around 100,000 TCR templates per sample were assayed by the deep sequencing platform. Genomic DNA extracted from sorted T cells was used for TCRbeta CDR3 sequencing. Processing in the source paper ran as follows. Clonal analysis of TCRbeta CDR3 data was done in the R programming language. Unstimulated samples were compared with post-reaction CFSE-low samples to define alloreactive CD4+ and CD8+ clones. Regulatory or non-regulatory origin of alloreactive CD4+ clones was assigned by matching sequences to the sorted unstimulated Treg and non-Treg repertoires. TCRdb limited this immuneACCESS table to in-frame rearrangements with V and J called. A share of clones is missing; checked studies link under half to unresolved V genes, and the rest is unexplained. V, J and clone size were drawn from that table, and D and trimming were deduced from the DNA. For this sample the table gives about 100,000 clones, of which roughly 92% were detected only once. Of the sample, under 0.7% falls within the top ten clones.

TCRbeta CDR3 sequencing was performed on sorted unstimulated T cells and on proliferating T cells recovered from mixed lymphocyte reactions. Fresh whole blood from more than 9 HLA-typed healthy donors served as the source for isolating PBMCs. To map where alloreactive clones came from, CD4+ regulatory T cells in the unstimulated state were FACS-sorted. At the junction V is shortened by 5 bases and J by 4 bases, with 16 bases in between. CDR1 and CDR2 are drawn from the germline V gene: SGHTA, FQGTGA. The CDR3 contains 15 residues, cysteine and phenylalanine counted. Here the CDR3 DNA is all that survives: 45 bases in frame from base 1. Points on this clone: Its recognized antigen is unknown. No base quality information exists; no much larger clone differs at one position.

This TCR came from a human donor in good health. The V gene is TRBV7-3 and the J gene is TRBJ2-3; D gene: possibly TRBD1, on 6 matching bases. The sequencing input was Tregs sorted from blood. At the DNA level, the sequence is TGTGCCAGCAGCGCACACAACAGGGTCGCAGATACGCAGTATTTT. Its product reads: CASSAHNRVADTQYF. With the portions outside the CDR3 filled from the reference TRBV7-3 and TRBJ2-3 genes, the complete variable region becomes GAGVSQTPSNKVTEKGKYVELRCDPISGHTALYWYRQSLGQGPEFLIYFQGTGAADDSGLPNDRFFAVRPEGSVSTLKIQRTERGDSAVYLCASSAHNRVADTQYFGPGTRLTVL.